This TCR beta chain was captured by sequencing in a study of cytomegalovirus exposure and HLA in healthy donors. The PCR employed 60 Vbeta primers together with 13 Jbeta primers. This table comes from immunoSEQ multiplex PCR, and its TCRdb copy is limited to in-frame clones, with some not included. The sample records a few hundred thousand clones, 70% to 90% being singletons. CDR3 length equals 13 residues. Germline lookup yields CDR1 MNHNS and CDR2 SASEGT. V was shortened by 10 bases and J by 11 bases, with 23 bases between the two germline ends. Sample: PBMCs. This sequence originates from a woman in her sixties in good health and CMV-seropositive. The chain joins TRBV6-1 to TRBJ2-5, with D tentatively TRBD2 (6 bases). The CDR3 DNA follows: TGTGCCATCCGGGACTTCGCGCCGGGTGAGCAGTACTTC. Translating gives CAIRDFAPGEQYF.